These 27 T cell receptor beta chains originate from one sample sequenced in a study of metastatic and nonmetastatic thyroid tumors (dated by TCRdb to 2020 to 2022). The library was obtained by PCR. The instrument was an Illumina HiSeq 4000. The public reads were reanalyzed by TCRdb: fastp trimming at Q25, MiXCR alignment, in-frame beta chains only. Here the sample has roughly 14,000 clones; 20% to 30% occur a single time. Clones ranked in the top ten supply around 7.2% of the sample. No treatment had been received by any patient before thyroid surgery. Sample: tumor tissue. The origin of the receptors is a female donor with papillary thyroid cancer or a benign thyroid nodule (not recorded which). Some clones in this sample may be carry-over from other donors' samples.

The chain couples TRBV27 to TRBJ1-6; 7 bases are shared with TRBD1. Germline V gives CDR1 MNHEY, CDR2 SMNVEV (reference sequence). Trimming took 10 bases from V and 13 from J; bases not matched to a gene: 22. The CDR3 totals 16 residues. The CDR3 region is CATKLWGQGEGSPLHF. Here the CDR3 DNA reads TGTGCCACTAAACTTTGGGGTCAGGGGGAAGGTTCGCCCCTCCACTTT.

This clone qualifies as medium-sized (0.01 to 0.1%). The chain couples TRBV28 to TRBJ2-6, with D unresolved. V was trimmed by 3 bases and J by 0 bases, leaving 15 bases between them. Germline assignment: CDR1 MDHEN and CDR2 SYDVKM. There are 18 residues in the CDR3. As DNA, the CDR3 is TGTGCCAGCAGTTTTAGTAGGCGGCAGATCTCTGGGGCCAACGTCCTGACTTTC. Its protein is CASSFSRRQISGANVLTF.

The gene calls are TRBV6-5 and TRBJ2-7, with D uncertain. Trimming pared 4 bases from V and 3 bases from J, leaving 13 bases between. The CDR3 totals 14 residues. The germline CDR1 and CDR2 sequences are MNHEY and SVGAGI. The CDR3 DNA follows: TGTGCCAGCAGTTTAGACCCCGTCCGCTACGAGCAGTACTTC. It codes for CASSLDPVRYEQYF.

Many counts were recorded for this clone. The V call is TRBV28, the J call TRBJ2-3, with 11 bases aligning to TRBD2. The ends lost 5 bases at V and 6 bases at J; junction bases unmatched: 7. The CDR3 consists of 15 residues. CDR1 is MDHEN, CDR2 SYDVKM, per germline. CDR3 DNA sequence: TGTGCCAGCAGTCCTTTAGCGGGGGGGGGGGATACGCAGTATTTT. It yields the protein CASSPLAGGGDTQYF.

Concerning this clone: This may be a read error, as it is one base from a much larger clone. This rearrangement joins TRBV9 to TRBJ2-5; possible D gene TRBD1, 6 bases. Germline V gene data show CDR1 as SGDLS and CDR2 as YYNGEE. The germline V and J ends were trimmed by 0 bases and 4 bases, with 16 bases remaining between them. There are 16 residues in the CDR3. In DNA form, the CDR3 reads TGTGCCAGCAGCGTAGCGTGGACACCCAGGGGAGAGACCCAGTACTTC. It specifies CASSVAWTPRGETQYF.

This clone was counted between two and nine times. This could be a read error, since a much larger clone is one nucleotide away. This chain links TRBV2 with TRBJ2-1; D perhaps matches TRBD2 (6 bases). The V gene lost 7 bases and the J gene lost 9 bases, with 10 bases spanning the gap. Germline lookup yields CDR1 SNHLY and CDR2 FYNNEI. This CDR3 is built from 11 residues. The CDR3 bases are TGTGCCAGCATTGAGGAGGGTGAGCAGTTCTTC. Residues: CASIEEGEQFF.

This clone was counted between two and nine times. Since a much larger clone is just one base distant, this may be a read error. CDR3 DNA sequence: TGTGCCAGCAGTGTTGGGCAGCTCAGCAATAAGCCCCAGCATTTT. It translates to CASSVGQLSNKPQHF. The chain combines TRBV2 with TRBJ1-5; D ambiguous. The germline CDR1 and CDR2 sequences are SNHLY and FYNNEI. The CDR3 runs 15 residues.

About this clone itself: Mismatch with germline at one junction end may stem from a read error. The chain employs TRBV19 and TRBJ2-7, with 11 bases aligning to TRBD1. In germline, CDR1 is LNHDA, CDR2 SQIVND (reference sequence). CDR3 length: 14 amino acids. CDR3 residues: CASSADRGPPPVVF. CDR3 bases: TGTGCCAGTAGTGCGGACAGGGGGCCACCTCCGGTGGTGTTC.

The chain employs TRBV30 and TRBJ2-7, with a weak D call TRBD2 (5 bases). The CDR3 sequence is 11 residues long. CDR1 is GTSNPN and CDR2 is SVGIG in the germline V gene (reference sequence). V dropped 5 bases and J dropped 6 bases, with 11 bases sitting between them. In nucleotides, the CDR3 is TGTGCCTGGGGTGGGAGCTTCGAGCAGTACTTC. Residues: CAWGGSFEQYF.

The rearrangement joins TRBV5-1 to TRBJ2-7; 7 bases align to TRBD2. The germline V gene has CDR1 SGHRS and CDR2 YFSETQ. V lost 3 bases to trimming and J lost 2 bases; unmatched junction nucleotides: 5. The length of the CDR3 is 14 residues. The chain's CDR3 is CASSSKGLAYEQYF. CDR3 in DNA: TGCGCCAGCAGCTCAAAAGGACTAGCCTACGAGCAGTACTTC. Full variable domain (remainder filled in from reference TRBV5-1 and TRBJ2-7): KAGVTQTPRYLIKTRGQQVTLSCSPISGHRSVSWYQQTPGQGLQFLFEYFSETQRNKGNFPGRFSGRQFSNSRSEMNVSTLELGDSALYLCASSSKGLAYEQYFGPGTRLTVT.

The chain employs TRBV20-1 and TRBJ2-7; 11 bases match TRBD2. Unmatched junction bases numbered 2, after V lost 2 bases and J lost 2 bases. Germline V gene sequence: CDR1 DFQATT, CDR2 SNEGSKA (reference sequence). CDR3 length: 14 residues. The CDR3 coding sequence is TGCAGTGCTAGAACACTAGCGGGGGCCTACGAGCAGTACTTC. This sequence encodes CSARTLAGAYEQYF.

This clone was found many times. The rearrangement links TRBV19 to TRBJ2-1; D gene ambiguous. Trimming cost V 1 base and J 5 bases, with 12 bases left between them. The CDR3 loop spans 15 amino acids. The germline V gene encodes CDR1 LNHDA and CDR2 SQIVND (reference sequence). The CDR3 is CASSIGVLEHNEQFF. CDR3 DNA sequence: TGTGCCAGTAGTATAGGGGTTTTGGAACACAATGAGCAGTTCTTC.

This clone appeared many times. This chain connects TRBV19 to TRBJ2-6, with D hard to call. Between the trimmed V and J ends, which lost 3 bases and 0 bases, there was a span of 3 bases. Germline V lookup: CDR1 LNHDA, CDR2 SQIVND (reference sequence). There are 14 residues in the CDR3. The CDR3 nucleotides read TGTGCCAGTAGTATTGTCTCTGGGGCCAACGTCCTGACTTTC. Translation gives CASSIVSGANVLTF.

This clone was recorded a few times. A much larger clone is a single base away; this may be a read error. V gene TRBV5-1 combines with J gene TRBJ2-6, with TRBD2 as a possible D gene (6 bases). There are 15 residues in the CDR3. With 3 bases removed from V and 2 bases from J, the gap between germline ends came to 9 bases. Germline V gene sequence: CDR1 SGHRS, CDR2 YFSETQ. The CDR3 DNA reads TGCGCCAGCAGCTCTCGGGGGACTGGGGCCAACGTCCTGACTTTC. Translated, it gives CASSSRGTGANVLTF.

This clone was found a few times. The chain carries TRBV6-1 and TRBJ1-2; 7 nucleotides agree with TRBD1. Looked up from germline, CDR1 is MNHNS and CDR2 is SASEGT. V shed 6 bases and J 4 bases; nucleotides not matched to a gene: 8. This CDR3 spans 14 amino acids. CDR3 sequence reads: CASSEQGTVYGYTF. CDR3 nucleotide sequence: TGTGCCAGCAGCGAACAGGGGACGGTCTATGGCTACACCTTC.

V is TRBV6-1 and J is TRBJ2-7; 8 nucleotides line up with TRBD2. The CDR3 has 13 residues. Losses at the gene ends were 5 bases for V and 7 bases for J; bases not matched to a gene: 7. The germline V gene encodes CDR1 MNHNS and CDR2 SASEGT. The CDR3 DNA is TGTGCCAGCAGTCCCGGGACTAGGGGTGAGCAGTACTTC. It yields the protein CASSPGTRGEQYF.

This clone was observed at least ten times. A single base separates this from a much larger clone, so it may be a read error. The chain combines TRBV29-1 with TRBJ1-6, with TRBD1 matching over 8 bases. Germline V gene data show CDR1 as SQVTM and CDR2 as ANQGSEA. The CDR3 is 13 residues long. Here the CDR3 reads CSVRQGLNSHLHF. CDR3 DNA sequence: TGCAGCGTCCGACAGGGGCTGAATTCACACCTCCACTTT.

At least ten counts were recorded for this clone. The chain employs TRBV5-4 and TRBJ2-7; 8 nucleotides line up with TRBD2. Trimming took 4 bases from V and 0 from J; bases not matched to a gene: 3. In germline, CDR1 is SGHNT, CDR2 YYREEE (reference sequence). This CDR3 is 14 amino acids long. The CDR3 is CASSPGLGSYEQYF. CDR3 DNA: TGTGCCAGCAGCCCGGGACTAGGCTCCTACGAGCAGTACTTC.

V and J are TRBV2 and TRBJ2-7, with no clear D. V was clipped by 5 bases and J by 5 bases, with 7 bases between them. The CDR3 is made up of 11 amino acids. Germline V gives CDR1 SNHLY, CDR2 FYNNEI. CDR3 protein: CASSQKDEQYF. The CDR3 DNA reads TGTGCCAGCAGTCAAAAGGACGAGCAGTACTTC.

By proportion, this clone is medium-sized. The J gene is TRBJ2-1, the V gene TRBV27; no reliable D call. Germline V gives CDR1 MNHEY, CDR2 SMNVEV (reference sequence). The CDR3 contains 15 residues. V gave up 5 bases and J gave up 1 base, with 12 bases separating them. This CDR3 is CASSMTASSYNEQFF. CDR3 coding DNA: TGTGCCAGCAGTATGACGGCCTCGTCCTACAATGAGCAGTTCTTC.

Many counts were recorded for this clone. CDR3 coding DNA: TGTGCCAGCAGCCGGGGCGGGGCGGGTGGCACAGATACGCAGTATTTT. It is translated as CASSRGGAGGTDTQYF. The rearrangement joins TRBV7-9 to TRBJ2-3, with TRBD2 as a possible D gene (6 bases). CDR3 size: 16 residues. The V gene lost 5 bases and the J gene lost 1 base, with 16 bases spanning the gap. Germline V gene data show CDR1 as SEHNR and CDR2 as FQNEAQ (reference sequence).

There are many counts of this clone. The chain uses TRBV2 and TRBJ2-2, with D hard to call. Germline V lookup: CDR1 SNHLY, CDR2 FYNNEI. This CDR3 region has 12 residues. Trimming removed 6 bases from V and 6 bases from J, with 8 bases in between. CDR3 amino acids: CASRGVAGELFF. As DNA, the CDR3 is TGTGCCAGCAGAGGAGTGGCCGGGGAGCTGTTTTTT.

This clone was recorded at least ten times. The rearrangement links TRBV2 to TRBJ2-2, with TRBD2 matching over 13 bases. Germline V lookup: CDR1 SNHLY, CDR2 FYNNEI. The CDR3 is made up of 14 amino acids. V was pared by 8 bases and J by 6 bases, with 3 bases of the junction left unmatched. The CDR3 coding sequence is TGTGCCAGCCGGGGACTAGCGGGATCCGGGGAGCTGTTTTTT. Protein: CASRGLAGSGELFF.

This chain links TRBV12-3 or TRBV12-4 with TRBJ2-1; 7 bases line up with TRBD1. There are 15 residues in the CDR3. The ends lost 6 bases at V and 6 bases at J; junction bases unmatched: 11. The CDR3 DNA sequence: TGTGCCAGCAGGAGAGACAGGGTGGGATTCAATGAGCAGTTCTTC. It yields the protein CASRRDRVGFNEQFF.

This clone has only a few counts. The junction departs from the called germline gene at one end, perhaps through a read error. This same CDR3 is encoded by further DNA sequences in the sample. V and J are TRBV2 and TRBJ1-2, with 11 bases aligning to TRBD1. Germline loops: CDR1 SNHLY, CDR2 FYNNEI. The CDR3 totals 14 residues. CDR3: CASSDWGTGGDYTF. The CDR3, as DNA: TGTGCCAGTAGTGATTGGGGGACAGGGGGAGACTACACCTTC.

In this sample, this clone turned up a few times. The J gene is TRBJ2-3, the V gene TRBV28, with D tentatively TRBD1 (6 bases). The V gene's germline CDR1 is MDHEN and CDR2 SYDVKM. The CDR3 consists of 15 residues. Trimming removed 2 bases at V and 2 bases at J, with 11 bases between. The chain's CDR3 is CASSLRGGVTDTQYF. The CDR3 DNA reads as TGTGCCAGCAGTTTAAGAGGGGGAGTCACAGATACGCAGTATTTT.

This clone was picked up many times. The chain employs TRBV5-1 and TRBJ1-2; D ambiguous. This CDR3 has 15 residues. The V end was cut by 0 bases, the J end by 4 bases, with 13 bases between. The V gene's germline CDR1 is SGHRS and CDR2 YFSETQ. The CDR3 sequence is CASSLAGRQSYGYTF. The CDR3 DNA sequence: TGCGCCAGCAGCTTGGCCGGTCGGCAGTCCTATGGCTACACCTTC.